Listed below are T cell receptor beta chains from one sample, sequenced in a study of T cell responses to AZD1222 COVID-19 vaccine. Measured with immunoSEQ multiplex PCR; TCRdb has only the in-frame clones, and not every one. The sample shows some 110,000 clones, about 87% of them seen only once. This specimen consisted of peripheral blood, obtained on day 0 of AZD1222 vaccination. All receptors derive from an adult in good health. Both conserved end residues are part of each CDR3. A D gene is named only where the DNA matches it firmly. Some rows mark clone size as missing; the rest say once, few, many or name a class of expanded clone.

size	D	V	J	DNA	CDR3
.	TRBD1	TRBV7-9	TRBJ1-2	TGTGCCAGCAGCTTAGTGGGCAGGGGGACTGGCTACACCTTC	CASSLVGRGTGYTF
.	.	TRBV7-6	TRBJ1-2	TGTGCCAGCAGCCCCCAGAAGGGCGGGTGGGACTATGGCTACACCTTC	CASSPQKGGWDYGYTF
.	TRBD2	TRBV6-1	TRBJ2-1	TGTGCCAGCAGTGAACGACTAGCGGGTGAGCAGTTCTTC	CASSERLAGEQFF
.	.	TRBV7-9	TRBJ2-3	TGTGCCAGCAGCTTAAGTTCGTCTGTAGATACGCAGTATTTT	CASSLSSSVDTQYF
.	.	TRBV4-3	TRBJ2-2	TGCGCCAGCAGCCGCACACTGAGTTGGACCGGGGAGCTGTTTTTT	CASSRTLSWTGELFF
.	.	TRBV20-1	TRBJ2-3	TGCAGTCCGTACCGCACAGATACGCAGTATTTT	CSPYRTDTQYF
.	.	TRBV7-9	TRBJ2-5	TGTGCCAGCAGCTTGGTACAGGGCCAAGAGACCCAGTACTTC	CASSLVQGQETQYF
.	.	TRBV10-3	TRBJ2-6	TGTGCCACCACAGGGCCTGGGGCCAACGTCCTGACTTTC	CATTGPGANVLTF
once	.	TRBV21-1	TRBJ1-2	TGTGCCAGCAGCCAAGAACAGGGTCAGGTGGATGGCTACACCTTC	CASSQEQGQVDGYTF
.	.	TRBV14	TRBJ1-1	TGTGCCAGCAGCGGAGGACGCCAGGGTTGGACTGAAGCTTTCTTT	CASSGGRQGWTEAFF
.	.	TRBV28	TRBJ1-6	TGTGCCAGCAGCAGGAGCTCCTATAATTCACCCCTCCACTTT	CASSRSSYNSPLHF
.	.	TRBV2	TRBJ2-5	TGTGCCAGCAGTGAAGGACGGGGTCAAGAGACCCAGTACTTC	CASSEGRGQETQYF
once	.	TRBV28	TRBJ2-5	TGTGCCAGCAGTCAAGGGGGGGCCCGGGAGACCCAGTACTTC	CASSQGGARETQYF
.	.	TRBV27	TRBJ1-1	TGTGCCAGCAGTTTTAAGGTCGTCGGCGTAGCTTTCTTT	CASSFKVVGVAFF
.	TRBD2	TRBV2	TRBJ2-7	TGTGCCAGCAGGGGGACTAGCATCGCCACCGAGCAGTACTTC	CASRGTSIATEQYF
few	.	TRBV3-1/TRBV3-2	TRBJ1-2	TGTGCCAGCAGCCAAGAAATTACGATTAGGCGACAGGGCTACACCTTC	CASSQEITIRRQGYTF
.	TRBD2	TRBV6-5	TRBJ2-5	TGTGCCAGCAGTTACGGGGTAGCGGGGGCCCTGGAGACCCAGTACTTC	CASSYGVAGALETQYF
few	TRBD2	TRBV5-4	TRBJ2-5	TGTGCCAGCGGACCCCAGCGGGGTGGGTCTGTGGGGGAGACCCAGTACTTC	CASGPQRGGSVGETQYF
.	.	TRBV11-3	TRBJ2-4	TGTGCCAGCAGCTTAATCGCCAAAAACATTCAGTACTTC	CASSLIAKNIQYF
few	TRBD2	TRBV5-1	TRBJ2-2	TGCGCCAGCAGCTTGGCCGGGCTAGCGGGAGTCGTCGGGGAGCTGTTTTTT	CASSLAGLAGVVGELFF
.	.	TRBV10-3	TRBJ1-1	TGTGCCATCAGTGCCATAGCTCAGGGGAACACTGAAGCTTTCTTT	CAISAIAQGNTEAFF
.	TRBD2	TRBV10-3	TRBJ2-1	TGTGCCATCAGGGACTATGCGGGACTAAACAATGAGCAGTTCTTC	CAIRDYAGLNNEQFF
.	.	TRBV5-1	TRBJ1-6	TGCGCCAGCAGCTTGGAAATGTCGGGGGCGACAGGCTATAATTCACCCCTCCACTTT	CASSLEMSGATGYNSPLHF
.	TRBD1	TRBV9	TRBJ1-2	TGTGCCAGCAGCGTAGATCGACAGGGAGACCCCTATGGCTACACCTTC	CASSVDRQGDPYGYTF
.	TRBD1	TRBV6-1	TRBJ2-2	TGTGCCAGCAGTGCCCCTGACAGGGGACATTACACCGGGGAGCTGTTTTTT	CASSAPDRGHYTGELFF
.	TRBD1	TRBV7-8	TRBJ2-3	TGTGCCAGCAGCTTAGCGGGACAGGGGGCGAATACGCAGTATTTT	CASSLAGQGANTQYF
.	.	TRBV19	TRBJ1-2	TGTGCCAGTAGTATCTGGCCAGTCTATGGCTACACCTTC	CASSIWPVYGYTF
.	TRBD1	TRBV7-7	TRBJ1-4	TGTGCTAGCAGCCAGGACAGGGGCAATGAAAAACTGTTTTTT	CASSQDRGNEKLFF
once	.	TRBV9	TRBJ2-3	TGTGCCAGCAGCGAGGGGGGCACACCCGGGGATACGCAGTATTTT	CASSEGGTPGDTQYF
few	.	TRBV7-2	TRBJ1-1	TGTGCCAGCAGCCTCTCCTCGAACAGGGTCTCGGACACTGAAGCTTTCTTT	CASSLSSNRVSDTEAFF
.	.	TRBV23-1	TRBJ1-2	TGCGCCAGCAGTCAATCTGACAGACCTGGGGCTAACTATGGCTACACCTTC	CASSQSDRPGANYGYTF
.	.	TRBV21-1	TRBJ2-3	TGTGCCAGCAGCAAAGTACACGGCCCACCTAGCACAGATACGCAGTATTTT	CASSKVHGPPSTDTQYF
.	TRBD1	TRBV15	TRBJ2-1	TGTGCCACCAGCAAGGGACCGGGACAGAGTGGCTTCTTC	CATSKGPGQSGFF
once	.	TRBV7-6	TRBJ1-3	TGTGCCAGCAGCTTAGCCGGGACGGGCCTCCTCTCTGGAAACACCATATATTTT	CASSLAGTGLLSGNTIYF
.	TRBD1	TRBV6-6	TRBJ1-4	TGTGCCAGCAGCCCTGGACAGGCGCCTAATGAAAAACTGTTTTTT	CASSPGQAPNEKLFF
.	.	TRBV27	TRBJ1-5	TGTGCCAGCAGTTTAAAGGGAGGTCAGCCCCAGCATTTT	CASSLKGGQPQHF
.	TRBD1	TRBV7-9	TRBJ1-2	TGTGCCAGCAGCCCCACCGGGACAGGGGATGGCTACACCTTC	CASSPTGTGDGYTF
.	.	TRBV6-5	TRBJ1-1	TGTGCCAGCAGTACGCCGGGACGTCTGAGCACTGAAGCTTTCTTT	CASSTPGRLSTEAFF
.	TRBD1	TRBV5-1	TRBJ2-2	TGCGCCAGCAGCCGGGGACAGCTGACCGGGGAGCTGTTTTTT	CASSRGQLTGELFF
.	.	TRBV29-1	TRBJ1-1	TGCAGCACCCTAGGGGGAGTGACTGAAGCTTTCTTT	CSTLGGVTEAFF
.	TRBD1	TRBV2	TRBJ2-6	TGTGCCAGCAGGGGGGACAGGGGTAAATCTGGGGCCAACGTCCTGACTTTC	CASRGDRGKSGANVLTF
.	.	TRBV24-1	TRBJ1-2	TGTGCCACCACTGATTCGTTTGGGGCCCCAAACTTC	CATTDSFGAPNF
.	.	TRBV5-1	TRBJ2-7	TGCGCCAGCAGCTGGGCAATGATCGAAGCCGGGACCTACGAGCAGTACTTC	CASSWAMIEAGTYEQYF
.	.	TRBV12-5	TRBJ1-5	TGTGCTAGTGGTTTGACAGTCAATAGCAATCAGCCCCAGCATTTT	CASGLTVNSNQPQHF
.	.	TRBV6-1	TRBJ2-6	TGTGCCAGCAGTGAAGGACAGTCTGGGGCCAACGTCCTGACTTTC	CASSEGQSGANVLTF
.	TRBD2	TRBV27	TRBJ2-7	TGTGCCAGCAGTACTAGCGGGAGAGTCCACGAGCAGTACTTC	CASSTSGRVHEQYF
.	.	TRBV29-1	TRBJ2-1	TGCAGCGTCCTAGTGAGGGGTTCCTACAATGAGCAGTTCTTC	CSVLVRGSYNEQFF
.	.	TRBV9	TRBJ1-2	TGTGCCAGCAGCGTAGCGGATAACTATGGCTACACCTTC	CASSVADNYGYTF
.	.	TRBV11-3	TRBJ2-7	TGTGCCAGCAGCTTACACAGGAGCTCCTACGAGCAGTACTTC	CASSLHRSSYEQYF
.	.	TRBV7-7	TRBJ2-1	TGTGCTAGCAGCTTAGCGCTCGGTGACAATGAGCAGTTCTTC	CASSLALGDNEQFF
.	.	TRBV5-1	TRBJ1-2	TGCGCCAGCCGGGAGGACTCTGGTAACTATGGCTACACCTTC	CASREDSGNYGYTF
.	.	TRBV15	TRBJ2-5	TGTGCCACCAGCAGAGTTTTAGAGACCCAGTACTTC	CATSRVLETQYF
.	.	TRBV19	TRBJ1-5	TGTGCCAGTAGTATGACAGGTTATAGCAATCAGCCCCAGCATTTT	CASSMTGYSNQPQHF